This T cell receptor beta chain stems from a study of blood T cell repertoires in COVID-19. For the study at large: Sites in the United States, Italy and Spain provided acute and convalescent COVID-19 samples.

The ends lost 3 bases at V and 7 bases at J; junction bases unmatched: 4. CDR3 size: 14 residues. CDR1 and CDR2 (germline): KGHSH, LQKENI. In the authors' workflow: Amplification of reference gene primers was used by the study to estimate nucleated cell counts. Here immunoSEQ multiplex PCR was the method, and the copy in TCRdb shows in-frame clones only, minus some. V and J calls and clone size are given by that table; D and trimming were obtained from the DNA. The profile shows about 18,000 clones, over 75% of them singletons. The sample was peripheral blood. This chain joins TRBV18 and TRBJ2-1; 9 nucleotides agree with TRBD1. This clonotype originated in a man aged 35 to 55 with active COVID-19. CDR3 region: CASSPGDRVNEQFF. CDR3 bases: TGTGCCAGCTCACCTGGGGACAGGGTTAATGAGCAGTTCTTC.